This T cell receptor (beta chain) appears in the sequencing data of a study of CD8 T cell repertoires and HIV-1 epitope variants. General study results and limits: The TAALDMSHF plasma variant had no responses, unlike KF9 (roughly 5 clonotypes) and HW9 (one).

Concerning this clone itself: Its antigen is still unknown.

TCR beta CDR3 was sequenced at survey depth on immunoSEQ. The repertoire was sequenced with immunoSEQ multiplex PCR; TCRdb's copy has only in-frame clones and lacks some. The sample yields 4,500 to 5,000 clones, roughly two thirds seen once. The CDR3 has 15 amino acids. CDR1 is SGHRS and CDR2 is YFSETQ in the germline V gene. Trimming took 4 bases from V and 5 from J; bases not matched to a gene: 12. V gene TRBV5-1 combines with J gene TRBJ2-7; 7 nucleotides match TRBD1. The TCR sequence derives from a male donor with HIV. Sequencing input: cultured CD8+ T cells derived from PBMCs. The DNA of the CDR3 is TGCGCCAGCAGCCCGACGTCGACAGGGACCCACGAGCAGTACTTC. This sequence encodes CASSPTSTGTHEQYF.